The 3 T cell receptor beta chains listed next were all sequenced from one sample in a study of blood T cells in healthy people across ages. Together with a sample-barcoded 5' primer, a J-beta primer mix was included in a second PCR lasting about 7 to 12 cycles. TCRdb re-called the 5' RACE reads with MiXCR, one entry per CDR3 protein. The table shows 700,000 to 900,000 distinct CDR3 sequences, with under 30% occurring only once. The same data also contributed to another study, on T cells of mothers and their children.

The sample comprised blood. The receptor set was obtained from a boy between 5 and 17 years old in good health.

This chain connects TRBV7-3 to TRBJ2-5; 8 nucleotides match TRBD1. Near its end, the DNA agrees better with TRBJ2-1, so the J call may be wrong. The CDR3 contains 15 residues. Germline CDR1 and CDR2: SGHTA and FQGTGA. The CDR3 protein is CASSSGQVFGDEQFF. CDR3 nucleotides: TGTGCCAGCAGCTCGGGACAGGTGTTCGGCGATGAGCAGTTCTTC.

This clonotype has only a few counts. The chain couples TRBV15 to TRBJ1-1; D gene ambiguous. Per germline, CDR1 LNHNV and CDR2 YYDKDF (reference sequence). V lost 0 bases and J 6 bases, leaving 5 bases between the germline ends. CDR3 length equals 12 residues. For the CDR3, the DNA is TGTGCCACCAGCAGAGAACGCGCTGAAGCTTTCTTT. Its protein is CATSRERAEAFF.

V gene TRBV15 combines with J gene TRBJ2-7; D gene uncertain. The CDR3 spans 14 residues. Germline V gives CDR1 LNHNV, CDR2 YYDKDF (reference sequence). The V and J ends lost 5 bases and 2 bases respectively, with 13 bases between them. This chain's CDR3 is CATSGVRIPYEQYF. CDR3 DNA sequence: TGTGCCACCAGCGGGGTCCGGATTCCCTACGAGCAGTACTTC.